The clone carrying this TCR beta chain was seen only a few times. Its antigen remains unidentified. The data stem from a study of response to subunit inactivated influenza vaccine. Overall study results and limits: New T cells are recruited in small numbers by each seasonal influenza vaccination, according to the authors' suggestion.

TCRdb re-called the RT-PCR reads through MiXCR, storing one row per CDR3 protein. The sample lists roughly 760,000 distinct CDR3 sequences, less than 25% occurring once. The CDR3 sequence is 16 residues long. The V end lost 3 bases, the J end lost 5 bases, and 19 bases lay between the germline ends. From germline, CDR1 is MDHEN and CDR2 SYDVKM. This clonotype was sampled from a man over 45 who received an inactivated influenza vaccine. The chain links TRBV28 to TRBJ2-5; possible D gene TRBD2, 5 bases. The starting material was PBMCs from blood, obtained about 5 days after vaccination. This chain's CDR3 is CASSFPLGSGDETQYF. The CDR3 nucleotides read TGTGCCAGCAGTTTCCCCCTTGGAAGCGGAGATGAGACCCAGTACTTC.